These T cell receptor beta chains were read from a single sample in a study of radiation and T cells in renal cell carcinoma. Some clones are missing from TCRdb's copy, which holds only in-frame ones; the method was immunoSEQ multiplex PCR. Here the sample spans 130,000 to 150,000 clones, approximately 91% being singletons. The sequencing used blood, collected from a patient whose treatment included radiotherapy and nephrectomy. Receptor source: a woman aged 45-65 years with renal cell carcinoma. The conserved cysteine and the conserved F or W are not part of the CDR3 here.

CDR3aa	v_gene	j_gene
ASSQDSVGTLYNEQF	TRBV4-3	TRBJ2-1
ASSVVLNTEAF	TRBV9	TRBJ1-1
ASSLNRNTGELF	TRBV5-1	TRBJ2-2
ASSTDNLEAF	TRBV19	TRBJ1-1
ASSLYSAGLDTEAF	TRBV11-1	TRBJ1-1
ASSLTTGRYNSPLH	TRBV7-9	TRBJ1-6
ASSPLWRSEAF	TRBV7-9	TRBJ1-1
ASSKRAEINTEAF	TRBV21-1	TRBJ1-1
ASRVGLAREADTQY	TRBV2	TRBJ2-3
ASSENSQETQY	TRBV6-1	TRBJ2-5
ASRAGGPHGYT	TRBV6-6	TRBJ1-2
ASSETTGDGYGYT	TRBV5-1	TRBJ1-2
AWSGSSYNSPLH	TRBV30	TRBJ1-6
ASTKGPGFDAF	TRBV6-1	TRBJ1-1
ASSEAPPATTNEKLF	TRBV6-1	TRBJ1-4
AFKTSGAKYEQY	TRBV30	-
ASSGGVYRDSNQPQH	TRBV2	TRBJ1-5
SVRRDGYEQY	TRBV29-1	TRBJ2-7
ASSSRGGNPQETQY	TRBV7-8	TRBJ2-5
ASSQERTSDTQY	TRBV4-3	TRBJ2-3
AISGGQGSNEQF	TRBV10-3	TRBJ2-1
ASSAQGRGYT	TRBV13	TRBJ1-2
ASSLHGGSGNTIY	TRBV9	TRBJ1-3
AWSDTGMEAF	TRBV30	TRBJ1-1
ASSPQGVTGNTIY	TRBV18	TRBJ1-3
ASSLMGTHPTDTQY	TRBV7-2	TRBJ2-3
ASSSTGRGTSPLH	TRBV13	TRBJ1-6
ASSPQGTGRQPQH	TRBV7-8	TRBJ1-5
ASSYHGGTNRETQY	TRBV6-5	TRBJ2-5
ASSPQTGTNYGYT	TRBV18	TRBJ1-2
ASSLPNTEAF	TRBV5-4	TRBJ1-1
ASSLTGNTGELF	TRBV28	TRBJ2-2
ASSGLTNTGELF	TRBV2	TRBJ2-2
ASSLNQPGVNTEAF	TRBV7-2	TRBJ1-1
ASSDSRGGTQY	TRBV2	TRBJ2-5
ASSESGQGYEQY	TRBV4-3	TRBJ2-7
ASSRARGGSYGYT	TRBV7-8	TRBJ1-2
ASSGSGGPYNEQF	TRBV7-2	TRBJ2-1
ASTGGNRYEQY	TRBV5-6	-
ASSSLAGGPGQY	TRBV7-2	TRBJ2-7
ASSQDSTNEKLF	TRBV7-2	TRBJ1-4
ASSVVGAGETQY	TRBV9	TRBJ2-5
ASSLAGRDNEKLF	TRBV7-9	TRBJ1-4
ASSVGRPVDYGYT	TRBV9	TRBJ1-2
ASSLQGSRGEKLF	TRBV11-2	TRBJ1-4
AISEPGGNTEAF	TRBV10-3	TRBJ1-1
ASSPGLAASTDTQY	TRBV5-1	TRBJ2-3
ASSLGTSSADTQY	TRBV7-8	TRBJ2-3
ASSSPGTSGVDEQF	TRBV6-6	TRBJ2-1
ATKLDGYEQY	TRBV5-1	TRBJ2-7
ASSLSMGSWQPQH	TRBV27	TRBJ1-5
ASSYSGMVSTGELF	TRBV6-5	TRBJ2-2
ASSDRGRGVAEKLF	TRBV6-1	TRBJ1-4
ASSSSGYDGSPLH	TRBV6-1	TRBJ1-6